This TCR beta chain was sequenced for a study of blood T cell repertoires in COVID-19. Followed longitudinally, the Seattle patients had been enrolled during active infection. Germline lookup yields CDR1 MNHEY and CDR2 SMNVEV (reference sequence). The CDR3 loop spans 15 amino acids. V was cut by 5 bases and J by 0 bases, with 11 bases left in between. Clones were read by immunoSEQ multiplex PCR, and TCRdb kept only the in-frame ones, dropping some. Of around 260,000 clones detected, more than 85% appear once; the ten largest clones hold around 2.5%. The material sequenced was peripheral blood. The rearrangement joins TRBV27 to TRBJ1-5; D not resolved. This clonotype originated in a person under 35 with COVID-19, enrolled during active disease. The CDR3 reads CASSRGGNSNQPQHF. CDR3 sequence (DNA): TGTGCCAGCAGTAGAGGCGGAAATAGCAATCAGCCCCAGCATTTT.